This T cell receptor (beta chain) was obtained from a study of blood T cell repertoires in COVID-19. Across the whole study: COVID-19 samples, acute and convalescent, were from the United States, Italy and Spain.

Seattle-derived patients entered the study during active infection and were followed longitudinally. Between the trimmed V and J ends, which lost 0 bases and 5 bases, there was a span of 13 bases. Germline CDR1 SQVTM, CDR2 ANQGSEA. The CDR3 totals 14 residues. As processed by the authors: Researchers report that nucleated cell counts were estimated from reference gene primer amplification. The protocol was immunoSEQ multiplex PCR, while the TCRdb copy is restricted to in-frame clones and leaves out a portion. The V and J calls and the clone size are those of that table, but D and trimming were determined from the DNA. This sample has a few hundred thousand clones, with almost 90% found just once.

The chain recombines TRBV29-1 with TRBJ1-2; D remains ambiguous. Material: peripheral blood. The TCR originated in a woman aged 30 to 39 with COVID-19, enrolled during active disease. The DNA for the CDR3 is TGCAGCGTTGAAGATACGGGCGGAGGATATGGCTACACCTTC. As protein: CSVEDTGGGYGYTF.